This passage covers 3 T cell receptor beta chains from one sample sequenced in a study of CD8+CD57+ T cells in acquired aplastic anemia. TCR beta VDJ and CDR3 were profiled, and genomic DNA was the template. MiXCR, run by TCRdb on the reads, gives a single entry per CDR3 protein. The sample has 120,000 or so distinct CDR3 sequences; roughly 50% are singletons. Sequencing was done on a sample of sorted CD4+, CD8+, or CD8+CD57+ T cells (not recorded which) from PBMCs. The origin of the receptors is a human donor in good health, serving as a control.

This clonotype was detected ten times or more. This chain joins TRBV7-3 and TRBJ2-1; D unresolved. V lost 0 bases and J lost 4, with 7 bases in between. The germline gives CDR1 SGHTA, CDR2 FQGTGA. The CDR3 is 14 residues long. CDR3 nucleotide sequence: TGTGCCAGCAGCTTAACGGGCGATTACAATGAGCAGTTCTTC. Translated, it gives CASSLTGDYNEQFF.

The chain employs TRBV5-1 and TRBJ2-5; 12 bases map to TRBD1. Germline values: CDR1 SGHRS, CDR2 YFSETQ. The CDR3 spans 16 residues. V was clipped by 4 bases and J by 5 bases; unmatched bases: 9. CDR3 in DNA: TGCGCCAGCAGCAACCGGGACAGGGGGCTTATTGAGACCCAGTACTTC. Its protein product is CASSNRDRGLIETQYF.

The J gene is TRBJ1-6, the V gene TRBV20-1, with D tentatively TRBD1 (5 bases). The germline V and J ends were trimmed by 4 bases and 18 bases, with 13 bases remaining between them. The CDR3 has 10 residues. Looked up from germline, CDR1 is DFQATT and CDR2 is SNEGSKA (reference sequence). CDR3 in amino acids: CSATYGTNHF. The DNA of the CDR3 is TGCAGTGCTACTTATGGGACTAACCACTTT.